Presented here are 2 T cell receptor beta chains from one specimen sequenced in a study of blood T cells in healthy people across ages. The second PCR ran 7 to 11 cycles with a sample-barcoded 5' primer and J-beta primers. Using its own MiXCR run on the 5' RACE reads, TCRdb lists one record per CDR3 protein. The sample records around 1,000,000 distinct CDR3 sequences, about two fifths being singletons. Sequencing was performed on blood. These receptors were obtained from a young man in good health.

This chain connects TRBV6-6 to TRBJ2-3; D gene ambiguous. The length of the CDR3 is 11 residues. Germline loops: CDR1 MNHNY, CDR2 SVGAGI (reference sequence). Trimming shortened V by 4 bases and J by 7 bases, and 6 bases separated the two germline ends. The CDR3 DNA is TGTGCCAGCAGTTTCCGTAATACGCAGTATTTT. Translating it yields CASSFRNTQYF.

This clonotype appeared a few times. CDR3 in amino acids: CASSQGKDRRDGYTF. CDR3 sequence (DNA): TGCGCCAGCAGCCAAGGTAAAGACCGGAGGGATGGCTACACCTTC. The V gene is TRBV4-1, the J gene TRBJ1-2; D remains ambiguous. Trimming shortened V by 1 base and J by 6 bases, and 15 bases separated the two germline ends. CDR1 is MGHRA and CDR2 is YSYEKL in the germline V gene. This CDR3 comprises 15 residues.